The 32 T cell receptor beta chains listed next were all sequenced from one sample in a study of T cell responses to AZD1222 COVID-19 vaccine. Profiled with immunoSEQ multiplex PCR; TCRdb holds only in-frame clones, not every one. The sample records tens of thousands of clones, 85% to 95% being singletons. The material was peripheral blood, obtained on day 0 of AZD1222 vaccination. The origin of the receptors is an adult in good health.

This clone was detected only once. The chain couples TRBV6-5 to TRBJ2-7; weak D call: TRBD1 (6 bases). The CDR3 spans 15 residues. CDR1 and CDR2 from the germline V gene are MNHEY and SVGAGI. V was trimmed by 6 bases and J by 12 bases, leaving 27 bases between them. CDR3 coding DNA: TGTGCCAGCAGACCACGCAGTGCAGGGGCGATTACCCTGTACTTC. This encodes CASRPRSAGAITLYF.

This clone was recorded a few times. The chain links TRBV18 to TRBJ1-6; D might be TRBD1 (6 bases). Trimming pared 3 bases from V and 10 bases from J, leaving 25 bases between. Germline CDR1 and CDR2: KGHSH and LQKENI. The CDR3 has 18 residues. As DNA, the CDR3 is TGTGCCAGCTCACCCTCCGGGGGCATCGAGGAAGGAGGGTCACCCCTCCACTTT. Translation: CASSPSGGIEEGGSPLHF.

The sample holds a few counts of this clone. This chain joins TRBV21-1 and TRBJ1-3; no DNA check was done on the table's D call, TRBD1. TRBV21-1 is described as a pseudogene. The CDR3 has 19 residues. Written as DNA, the CDR3 is TGTGCCAGCAGCAGACCCCTTAATGACAGGCGACACTCTGGAAACACCATATATTTT. It specifies CASSRPLNDRRHSGNTIYF.

The CDR3 here is CASSPGGLIEAFF. The CDR3 DNA reads as TGCGCCAGCAGCCCCGGGGGACTTATAGAAGCTTTCTTT. V is TRBV5-1 and J is TRBJ1-1, with TRBD1 as a possible D gene (5 bases). Germline-derived CDR1 and CDR2 are SGHRS and YFSETQ. The V and J ends lost 4 bases and 8 bases respectively, with 15 bases between them. CDR3 length equals 13 residues.

The V gene is TRBV11-3, the J gene TRBJ1-2; no clear D gene. This CDR3 has 13 residues. V lost 5 bases, J lost 5 bases, and 12 bases lay in between. Germline assignment: CDR1 SGHNT and CDR2 YENEEA. The CDR3 is CASSPGPGYGYTF. The DNA of the CDR3 is TGTGCCAGCAGCCCCGGACCTGGATATGGCTACACCTTC. Full variable domain (outside the CDR3, taken from reference TRBV11-3 and TRBJ1-2): EAGVVQSPRYKIIEKKQPVAFWCNPISGHNTLYWYLQNLGQGPELLIRYENEEAVDDSQLPKDRFSAERLKGVDSTLKIQPAELGDSAVYLCASSPGPGYGYTFGSGTRLTVV.

CDR3 in DNA: TGTGCCAGCAGCTTTTCCGGGACAGGATTCTACGAGCAGTACTTC. It specifies CASSFSGTGFYEQYF. The rearrangement joins TRBV7-2 to TRBJ2-7; 8 nucleotides align to TRBD1. Germline V gene sequence: CDR1 SGHTA, CDR2 FQGNSA. The CDR3 is 15 amino acids. V lost 3 bases, J lost 3 bases, and 7 bases stayed unmatched.

V gene TRBV6-5 combines with J gene TRBJ2-1; a possible D gene is TRBD1 (6 bases). Germline lookup yields CDR1 MNHEY and CDR2 SVGAGI. V lost 6 bases to trimming and J lost 4 bases, with 16 bases between them. There are 15 residues in the CDR3. The CDR3 sequence is CASRRTGTNYNEQFF. The DNA of the CDR3 is TGTGCCAGCAGGCGTACCGGGACAAATTACAATGAGCAGTTCTTC.

This clone showed up just once. This chain joins TRBV9 and TRBJ1-3; D gene unclear. Germline CDR1 and CDR2: SGDLS and YYNGEE. There are 20 residues in the CDR3. The V end was cut by 0 bases, the J end by 1 base, with 23 bases between. CDR3 sequence: CASSVENSTRRAPSGNTIYF. Written as DNA, the CDR3 is TGTGCCAGCAGCGTAGAAAACAGCACCCGTCGAGCTCCGTCTGGAAACACCATATATTTT.

The gene calls are TRBV3-1 (or the pseudogene TRBV3-2) and TRBJ1-5, with unresolved D. CDR3 length: 13 residues. V shed 3 bases and J shed 2 bases, with 5 bases lying between them. Germline CDR1 is LGHDT and CDR2 is YNNKEL (reference sequence). The DNA for the CDR3 is TGTGCCAGCAGCCAGAAGGGCAATCAGCCCCAGCATTTT. This sequence encodes CASSQKGNQPQHF.

V is TRBV28 and J is TRBJ1-4, with 8 bases lining up with TRBD1. The ends lost 3 bases at V and 8 bases at J; junction bases unmatched: 8. The CDR3 loop spans 15 amino acids. Germline lookup yields CDR1 MDHEN and CDR2 SYDVKM. The CDR3 sequence is CASSLGLQGGEKLFF. As DNA, the CDR3 is TGTGCCAGCAGTTTGGGTCTACAGGGGGGGGAAAAACTGTTTTTT.

The chain carries TRBV27 and TRBJ1-4; 8 bases agree with TRBD1. The CDR3 is 18 amino acids. Germline V lookup: CDR1 MNHEY, CDR2 SMNVEV (reference sequence). V shed 5 bases, J shed 2 bases, and the junction held 13 bases outside the gene matches. The CDR3 nucleotides read TGTGCCAGCAGTCCCGGTCCAGGGGGCCTCTTGACTAATGAAAAACTGTTTTTT. It codes for CASSPGPGGLLTNEKLFF.

This clone was recorded a few times. The gene calls are TRBV4-3 and TRBJ2-6, with D maybe TRBD2 (5 bases). Trimming left V 1 base short and J 3 bases short, with 7 bases between. The CDR3 has 15 amino acids. Germline V gene sequence: CDR1 LGHNA, CDR2 YSLEER. The CDR3 region is CASSQAGNGANVLTF. The CDR3, as DNA: TGCGCCAGCAGCCAAGCGGGAAATGGGGCCAACGTCCTGACTTTC.

The V gene is TRBV20-1, the J gene TRBJ1-6; TRBD1 matches at 8 bases. The V gene's germline CDR1 is DFQATT and CDR2 SNEGSKA (reference sequence). Trimming at V came to 5 bases and at J to 7 bases, leaving 7 bases not matched to a gene. The CDR3 runs 14 residues. CDR3 residues: CSAGDRGGNSPLHF. CDR3 nucleotides: TGCAGTGCTGGTGACAGGGGAGGGAATTCACCCCTCCACTTT.

V gene TRBV7-3 combines with J gene TRBJ1-2, with TRBD1 matching over 9 bases. There are 16 residues in the CDR3. Germline V lookup: CDR1 SGHTA, CDR2 FQGTGA. V lost 6 bases to trimming and J lost 3 bases; unmatched junction nucleotides: 11. This CDR3 is CASRSAGTGLDYGYTF. CDR3 in DNA: TGTGCCAGCAGGTCCGCCGGGACAGGGCTCGACTATGGCTACACCTTC.

Details on this clone: The junction does not match germline at one end; this may be a read error. The chain uses TRBV6-6 and TRBJ2-3, with D possibly TRBD1 on 5 matching bases. The germline V gene encodes CDR1 MNHNY and CDR2 SVGAGI (reference sequence). CDR3 size: 12 residues. CDR3 coding DNA: TGTGCCAGCAGTTGGGGCACGGATACGCAGTATTTT. It yields the protein CASSWGTDTQYF.

The chain is built from TRBV5-1 and TRBJ1-1; D unclear. The germline CDR1 and CDR2 sequences are SGHRS and YFSETQ. V was pared by 1 base and J by 1 base, with 8 bases between. CDR3 length: 14 amino acids. In nucleotides, the CDR3 is TGCGCCAGCAGCTTGCAGAGTACGAACACTGAAGCTTTCTTT. This codes for CASSLQSTNTEAFF. Full variable domain (missing parts from reference TRBV5-1 and TRBJ1-1): KAGVTQTPRYLIKTRGQQVTLSCSPISGHRSVSWYQQTPGQGLQFLFEYFSETQRNKGNFPGRFSGRQFSNSRSEMNVSTLELGDSALYLCASSLQSTNTEAFFGQGTRLTVV.

The chain combines TRBV24-1 with TRBJ2-1, with 13 bases identical to TRBD2. The V and J ends lost 0 bases and 9 bases, in that order; junction bases with no gene match: 10. CDR1 and CDR2 (germline): KGHDR, SFDVKD. There are 18 residues in the CDR3. The CDR3 coding sequence is TGTGCCACCAGTGATTTGGGTCGACTAGCGGGGGGCCGGGGTGAGCAGTTCTTC. Protein: CATSDLGRLAGGRGEQFF.

The V call is TRBV19, the J call TRBJ2-3; D perhaps matches TRBD1 (5 bases). Germline assignment: CDR1 LNHDA and CDR2 SQIVND (reference sequence). The CDR3 contains 12 residues. Trimming pared 4 bases from V and 7 bases from J, leaving 9 bases between. CDR3: CASSSRDYTQYF. CDR3 nucleotide sequence: TGTGCCAGTAGTAGCAGGGATTATACGCAGTATTTT.

The chain employs TRBV7-9 and TRBJ1-6, with D unclear. The CDR3 contains 13 residues. With 2 bases removed from V and 10 bases from J, the gap between germline ends came to 9 bases. Germline CDR1 is SEHNR and CDR2 is FQNEAQ (reference sequence). CDR3 sequence: CASSLQEGSPLHF. CDR3 nucleotides: TGTGCCAGCAGCTTACAAGAAGGCTCACCCCTCCACTTT.

CDR3 DNA: TGTGCCAGCAGCTTAGCGTGGGAGGATACGCAGTATTTT. It encodes CASSLAWEDTQYF. V usage is TRBV7-9 and J usage is TRBJ2-3, with a weak D call TRBD2 (5 bases). The CDR3 consists of 13 residues. Germline lookup yields CDR1 SEHNR and CDR2 FQNEAQ (reference sequence). Trimming removed 0 bases at V and 6 bases at J, with 7 bases between.

The V call is TRBV28, the J call TRBJ1-2; D ambiguous. Trimming stripped 4 bases from V and 0 bases from J, with 6 bases between. CDR3 length equals 13 residues. Germline V lookup: CDR1 MDHEN, CDR2 SYDVKM. The CDR3 region is CASSSTANYGYTF. CDR3 nucleotides: TGTGCCAGCAGTTCCACAGCTAACTATGGCTACACCTTC.

The chain couples TRBV9 to TRBJ1-5; D possibly corresponds to TRBD1 (5 bases). V was trimmed by 7 bases and J by 0 bases, leaving 11 bases between them. The CDR3 totals 14 residues. Germline loops: CDR1 SGDLS, CDR2 YYNGEE. The CDR3 nucleotides are TGTGCCAGCGGGGCAGGCTATAGCAATCAGCCCCAGCATTTT. Protein sequence: CASGAGYSNQPQHF.

This clone appeared a few times. V usage is TRBV6-6 and J usage is TRBJ1-2; 11 bases match TRBD1. The CDR3 length is 15 residues. V gave up 0 bases and J gave up 4 bases; unmatched junction bases: 1. Germline CDR1 MNHNY, CDR2 SVGAGI (reference sequence). DNA of the CDR3: TGTGCCAGCAGTTACTCGGGGACAGGGGGCTATGGCTACACCTTC. This sequence encodes CASSYSGTGGYGYTF.

The chain uses TRBV2 and TRBJ1-6; D unresolved. The CDR3 is made up of 13 amino acids. V was pared by 7 bases and J by 10 bases, with 14 bases between. Germline CDR1 SNHLY, CDR2 FYNNEI. The CDR3 region has the DNA TGTGCCAGCATCACGACCGGGGAGTCACCCCTCCACTTT. This encodes CASITTGESPLHF.

This clone was recorded only once. This sequence joins TRBV5-1 and TRBJ1-2; D not resolved. Germline V CDR1 and CDR2: SGHRS, YFSETQ. Trimming removed 0 bases from V and 2 bases from J, with 14 bases in between. The CDR3 consists of 16 residues. The CDR3: CASSLAERAGNYGYTF. CDR3 in DNA: TGCGCCAGCAGCTTGGCGGAGAGGGCGGGGAACTATGGCTACACCTTC.

The chain employs TRBV3-1 (or the pseudogene TRBV3-2) and TRBJ2-4; TRBD2 matches 7 bases. The CDR3 runs 18 residues. The J segment lost 0 bases and the V segment lost 5 bases, leaving 13 bases of the junction unmatched. The V gene's germline CDR1 is LGHDT and CDR2 YNNKEL (reference sequence). The CDR3 here is CASSSYNRLAEAKNIQYF. The DNA for the CDR3 is TGTGCCAGCAGCTCTTATAATCGACTAGCAGAAGCCAAAAACATTCAGTACTTC.

The chain recombines TRBV19 with TRBJ1-2; 10 nucleotides align to TRBD1. Per germline, CDR1 LNHDA and CDR2 SQIVND (reference sequence). The CDR3 length is 15 residues. The ends lost 1 base at V and 3 bases at J; junction bases unmatched: 2. This CDR3 reads CASSIVTGGDYGYTF. CDR3 nucleotide sequence: TGTGCCAGTAGTATAGTGACAGGGGGCGACTATGGCTACACCTTC.

The chain links TRBV28 to TRBJ1-1, with 8 bases fitting TRBD1. The V segment lost 4 bases and the J segment 5 bases; nucleotides outside the gene matches: 12. CDR1 and CDR2 (germline): MDHEN, SYDVKM. The CDR3 covers 16 residues. DNA for the CDR3: TGTGCCAGCAGTTCAGGACAGGGCTACGGGGAGACTGAAGCTTTCTTT. Amino acid sequence: CASSSGQGYGETEAFF.

The chain links TRBV3-1 (or the pseudogene TRBV3-2) to TRBJ1-1; D ambiguous. V lost 1 base, J lost 1 base, and 7 bases lay in between. Germline assignment: CDR1 LGHDT and CDR2 YNNKEL (reference sequence). CDR3 length: 14 residues. The CDR3 protein is CASSQGSGNTEAFF. The DNA for the CDR3 is TGTGCCAGCAGCCAAGGATCAGGGAACACTGAAGCTTTCTTT.

The chain joins TRBV18 to TRBJ2-2; D is undetermined. The CDR3 is 17 amino acids. Germline V gene data show CDR1 as KGHSH and CDR2 as LQKENI. The V end lost 2 bases, the J end lost 5 bases, and 18 bases lay between the germline ends. The CDR3 reads CASSPYSSPLGTGELFF. The CDR3 bases are TGTGCCAGCTCACCATATTCCTCCCCGTTGGGGACCGGGGAGCTGTTTTTT.

This chain uses TRBV27 with TRBJ1-6; D unresolved. Trimming took 4 bases from V and 0 from J, leaving 7 bases between them. Germline V CDR1 and CDR2: MNHEY, SMNVEV (reference sequence). The CDR3 is 15 amino acids. CDR3 residues: CASSSVSSYNSPLHF. CDR3 in DNA: TGTGCCAGCAGTTCGGTTAGCTCCTATAATTCACCCCTCCACTTT.

The J gene is TRBJ1-1, the V gene TRBV4-3, with a possible D match to TRBD1 (5 bases). The CDR3 is made up of 15 amino acids. V was cut by 4 bases and J by 0 bases, with 12 bases left in between. Germline V gene data show CDR1 as LGHNA and CDR2 as YSLEER. CDR3 DNA sequence: TGCGCCAGCAGCCCCGGTAGGACATTGAACACTGAAGCTTTCTTT. Translation gives CASSPGRTLNTEAFF.